A selection of T cell receptor beta chains follows, all from one sample in a study of T cells in Graves' hyperthyroidism and ophthalmopathy. From the multiplex PCR reads, TCRdb called clonotypes with MiXCR, one entry per CDR3 protein. Of about 420,000 distinct CDR3 sequences listed, approximately 14% are singletons. Sequenced: blood. These receptors were taken from a woman younger than 30 with Graves' hyperthyroidism. Both conserved end residues are part of each CDR3. Each record gives: CDR3 DNA, CDR3 protein, V gene, D gene, J gene, clone size. The D gene is left open where the match is weak. For some rows the clone size is stated as once, few or many, or as a class when expanded; others skip it.

cdr3_nt: TGTGCCAGTAGTATCCGACTAGCGGGAGGGCCAGAGGAGCAGTTCTTC
cdr3_aa: CASSIRLAGGPEEQFF
v_call: TRBV19
d_call: TRBD2
j_call: TRBJ2-1
clone_size: -

cdr3_nt: TGTGCCTGGACTGGACGGGGGATCTATCAGCCCCAGCATTTT
cdr3_aa: CAWTGRGIYQPQHF
v_call: TRBV30
d_call: -
j_call: TRBJ1-5
clone_size: few

cdr3_nt: TGTGCCAGCAGCCAAGACATGACAGGGAGCTATGGCTACACCTTC
cdr3_aa: CASSQDMTGSYGYTF
v_call: TRBV3-1
d_call: TRBD1
j_call: TRBJ1-2
clone_size: many

cdr3_nt: TGCGCCAGCAGCTTGGAGTTCGGGAGTACCTACGAGCAGTACTTC
cdr3_aa: CASSLEFGSTYEQYF
v_call: TRBV5-1
d_call: -
j_call: TRBJ2-7
clone_size: few

cdr3_nt: TGTGCCAGCAGCCCAAGAGGGGGCGTCGAGACCCAGTACTTC
cdr3_aa: CASSPRGGVETQYF
v_call: TRBV28
d_call: TRBD1
j_call: TRBJ2-5
clone_size: few

cdr3_nt: TGTGCCAGCACCTCGGGGGCCACAGAGACCCAGTACTTC
cdr3_aa: CASTSGATETQYF
v_call: TRBV6-6
d_call: -
j_call: TRBJ2-5
clone_size: few

cdr3_nt: TGTGCCAGCAGCTTAGGGGGGACTAGCGGAGGGACCGGGGAGCTGTTTTTT
cdr3_aa: CASSLGGTSGGTGELFF
v_call: TRBV11-3
d_call: TRBD2
j_call: TRBJ2-2
clone_size: many

cdr3_nt: TGTGCCACCAGTGATTCGGCTCAGCCCCAGCATTTT
cdr3_aa: CATSDSAQPQHF
v_call: TRBV24-1
d_call: -
j_call: TRBJ1-5
clone_size: many

cdr3_nt: TGTGCCAGCAGGGCGGTAGCGGGGGAGGGGGCCGGGGAGCTGTTTTTT
cdr3_aa: CASRAVAGEGAGELFF
v_call: TRBV12-3/TRBV12-4
d_call: TRBD2
j_call: TRBJ2-2
clone_size: many

cdr3_nt: TGTGCCAGCAGTGAGGTACGACAGGCCTCGGTACCCCTCCACTTT
cdr3_aa: CASSEVRQASVPLHF
v_call: TRBV6-1
d_call: -
j_call: TRBJ1-6
clone_size: many

cdr3_nt: TGTGCCAGCAGTCTCCGAAATGATTCACCCCTCCACTTT
cdr3_aa: CASSLRNDSPLHF
v_call: TRBV6-2/TRBV6-3
d_call: -
j_call: TRBJ1-6
clone_size: -

cdr3_nt: TGTGCCACCAGTGATTCGGGACTGGGCAGCGACGAAGCTTTCTTT
cdr3_aa: CATSDSGLGSDEAFF
v_call: TRBV24-1
d_call: -
j_call: TRBJ1-1
clone_size: many

cdr3_nt: TGTGCCAGCAAATTGAGGACTACCCTCTCCTACGAGCAGTACTTC
cdr3_aa: CASKLRTTLSYEQYF
v_call: TRBV5-4
d_call: -
j_call: TRBJ2-7
clone_size: -

cdr3_nt: TGTGCCAGCAGCTTAGGCTCCCTACGCAGCACAGATACGCAGTATTTT
cdr3_aa: CASSLGSLRSTDTQYF
v_call: TRBV13
d_call: -
j_call: TRBJ2-3
clone_size: many

cdr3_nt: TGTGCCACCAGTGATTCACGACAGGGTCTCCCCGAGCAGTACTTC
cdr3_aa: CATSDSRQGLPEQYF
v_call: TRBV24-1
d_call: TRBD1
j_call: TRBJ2-7
clone_size: many

cdr3_nt: TGTGCCAGCAGCCTCGGATTAGCGGGGGGGATTCGGAGCACAGATACGCAGTATTTT
cdr3_aa: CASSLGLAGGIRSTDTQYF
v_call: TRBV7-6
d_call: TRBD2
j_call: TRBJ2-3
clone_size: many

cdr3_nt: TGTGCCACCAGCAGAGTAGCAGACAGAGTCCCTAATGAAAAACTGTTTTTT
cdr3_aa: CATSRVADRVPNEKLFF
v_call: TRBV15
d_call: -
j_call: TRBJ1-4
clone_size: many

cdr3_nt: TGTGCCAGCAGCTACGACCCTGGACAGGGAGGGGAGACCCAGTACTTC
cdr3_aa: CASSYDPGQGGETQYF
v_call: TRBV7-9
d_call: -
j_call: TRBJ2-5
clone_size: many

cdr3_nt: TGCAGTGCTAGATATAGTCAGGGGGGACGGACGAACACCATATATTTT
cdr3_aa: CSARYSQGGRTNTIYF
v_call: TRBV20-1
d_call: TRBD1
j_call: TRBJ1-3
clone_size: many

cdr3_nt: TGTGCCACCAGTGAGGGACTAGCGGGGATCACAGATACGCAGTATTTT
cdr3_aa: CATSEGLAGITDTQYF
v_call: TRBV24-1
d_call: TRBD2
j_call: TRBJ2-3
clone_size: few

cdr3_nt: TGTGCCAGCTCCAAGAGGGGACAGGCGTTAAATGAAAAACTGTTTTTT
cdr3_aa: CASSKRGQALNEKLFF
v_call: TRBV2
d_call: TRBD1
j_call: TRBJ1-4
clone_size: many

cdr3_nt: TGTGCCAGCAGCTTGGGCGACAGCCAATATGGCTACACCTTC
cdr3_aa: CASSLGDSQYGYTF
v_call: TRBV5-6
d_call: -
j_call: TRBJ1-2
clone_size: many

cdr3_nt: TGTGCCAGCAGCCCCCGGGCTGCTAGCTCCTACGAGCAGTACTTC
cdr3_aa: CASSPRAASSYEQYF
v_call: TRBV7-8
d_call: -
j_call: TRBJ2-7
clone_size: many

cdr3_nt: TGTGCCACCAGCAGAGACGGAGGCCCCACGCAGTATTTT
cdr3_aa: CATSRDGGPTQYF
v_call: TRBV15
d_call: -
j_call: TRBJ2-3
clone_size: -

cdr3_nt: TGTGCTCTGGGACAGGGTAGATCAGATACGCAGTATTTT
cdr3_aa: CALGQGRSDTQYF
v_call: TRBV30
d_call: TRBD1
j_call: TRBJ2-3
clone_size: few

cdr3_nt: TGTGCCAGCAGTGAACGGGGAAAGAATGAGCAGTTCTTC
cdr3_aa: CASSERGKNEQFF
v_call: TRBV2
d_call: -
j_call: TRBJ2-1
clone_size: many

cdr3_nt: TGTGCCAGCAGTAGAGCGGGGGGGCGAGATACGCAGTATTTT
cdr3_aa: CASSRAGGRDTQYF
v_call: TRBV9
d_call: TRBD2
j_call: TRBJ2-3
clone_size: -

cdr3_nt: TGTGCCAGCAGCCCAAGAGTCGGTGGACCAAGCTACAATGAGCAGTTCTTC
cdr3_aa: CASSPRVGGPSYNEQFF
v_call: TRBV7-9
d_call: -
j_call: TRBJ2-1
clone_size: -

cdr3_nt: TGCAGTGCTTCCCAGGGGCTGGCTGAAGCTTTCTTT
cdr3_aa: CSASQGLAEAFF
v_call: TRBV20-1
d_call: -
j_call: TRBJ1-1
clone_size: many

cdr3_nt: TGTGCCAGCAGCTTAACAGGCCCATTAACTAATGAAAAACTGTTTTTT
cdr3_aa: CASSLTGPLTNEKLFF
v_call: TRBV7-2
d_call: -
j_call: TRBJ1-4
clone_size: many

cdr3_nt: TGTGCCAGCAGCGTAGGGGGGGGAAGACTTGGGGAGCAGTACTTC
cdr3_aa: CASSVGGGRLGEQYF
v_call: TRBV9
d_call: TRBD2
j_call: TRBJ2-7
clone_size: many

cdr3_nt: TGTGCCAGCAGCTTAGCGGGCGACACTGAAGCTTTCTTT
cdr3_aa: CASSLAGDTEAFF
v_call: TRBV7-9
d_call: -
j_call: TRBJ1-1
clone_size: many

cdr3_nt: TGTGTGGATGAAAAACTGTTTTTT
cdr3_aa: CVDEKLFF
v_call: TRBV12-5
d_call: -
j_call: TRBJ1-4
clone_size: -

cdr3_nt: TGTGCCAGCAGGACCCGGGACAGGAGGTATAGCAATCAGCCCCAGCATTTT
cdr3_aa: CASRTRDRRYSNQPQHF
v_call: TRBV6-2/TRBV6-3
d_call: TRBD1
j_call: TRBJ1-5
clone_size: many

cdr3_nt: TGTGCCAGCAGTGAAGCGCCTACCCCCAATCAGCCCCAGCATTTT
cdr3_aa: CASSEAPTPNQPQHF
v_call: TRBV6-1
d_call: -
j_call: TRBJ1-5
clone_size: few

cdr3_nt: TGTGCCAGTAGCAAAACAGGCTCCGGGGAGCTGTTTTTT
cdr3_aa: CASSKTGSGELFF
v_call: TRBV19
d_call: -
j_call: TRBJ2-2
clone_size: -

cdr3_nt: TGTGCCAGCAGCTTAGAGGGACAGGAGAATTTTAGCAATCAGCCCCAGCATTTT
cdr3_aa: CASSLEGQENFSNQPQHF
v_call: TRBV7-8
d_call: TRBD1
j_call: TRBJ1-5
clone_size: -

cdr3_nt: TGTGCCAGCAGTTTCCAGGGCCGGGGAGAAAAACTGTTTTTT
cdr3_aa: CASSFQGRGEKLFF
v_call: TRBV12-3/TRBV12-4
d_call: -
j_call: TRBJ1-4
clone_size: many

cdr3_nt: TGCGCCAGCAGCCTAGTGAGAGCGGGGGTTAGGGCCGGGGAGCTGTTTTTT
cdr3_aa: CASSLVRAGVRAGELFF
v_call: TRBV4-1
d_call: TRBD2
j_call: TRBJ2-2
clone_size: -

cdr3_nt: TGTGCCAGCAGCATGTGGGGGGCCTTGGTTAGCAATGAGCAGTTCTTC
cdr3_aa: CASSMWGALVSNEQFF
v_call: TRBV7-8
d_call: -
j_call: TRBJ2-1
clone_size: many

cdr3_nt: TGCGCCAGCAGCGGAGCGGGAGAAACCGGGGAGCTATTTTTT
cdr3_aa: CASSGAGETGELFF
v_call: TRBV5-1
d_call: TRBD2
j_call: TRBJ2-2
clone_size: -

cdr3_nt: TGTGCCAGCAACACAGACAGGGCAGAGACCCAGTACTTC
cdr3_aa: CASNTDRAETQYF
v_call: TRBV6-1
d_call: TRBD1
j_call: TRBJ2-5
clone_size: few

cdr3_nt: TGTGCCAGCACCACCGGGGCAACTAATGAAAAACTGTTTTTT
cdr3_aa: CASTTGATNEKLFF
v_call: TRBV12-3/TRBV12-4
d_call: -
j_call: TRBJ1-4
clone_size: many

cdr3_nt: TGTGCCAGTAGTATGCGGACAGGGATCCCTTCGAACACCGGGGAGCTGTTTTTT
cdr3_aa: CASSMRTGIPSNTGELFF
v_call: TRBV19
d_call: TRBD1
j_call: TRBJ2-2
clone_size: -

cdr3_nt: TGTGCCAGCAGCACCGGACTAGCGGGAGGGAGGGTCTACAATGAGCAGTTCTTC
cdr3_aa: CASSTGLAGGRVYNEQFF
v_call: TRBV6-1
d_call: TRBD2
j_call: TRBJ2-1
clone_size: many

cdr3_nt: TGTGCCAGCAGTTACTCGCCTCTCTTGGGCAATCAGCCCCAGCATTTT
cdr3_aa: CASSYSPLLGNQPQHF
v_call: TRBV6-5
d_call: -
j_call: TRBJ1-5
clone_size: many

cdr3_nt: TGTGCCAGTAGTATACCCCCCACTAACTATGGCTACACCTTC
cdr3_aa: CASSIPPTNYGYTF
v_call: TRBV19
d_call: -
j_call: TRBJ1-2
clone_size: -

cdr3_nt: TGTGCTAGTGGTTTGCCCACTTGGCCCCAAGAGACCCAGTACTTC
cdr3_aa: CASGLPTWPQETQYF
v_call: TRBV12-5
d_call: -
j_call: TRBJ2-5
clone_size: many

cdr3_nt: TGTGCCTGGAGTCTCACAGGGATCGAGCAGTACTTC
cdr3_aa: CAWSLTGIEQYF
v_call: TRBV30
d_call: -
j_call: TRBJ2-7
clone_size: many

cdr3_nt: TGTGCCAGCAGCAGCCGGACAGGTACCAATGAGCAGTTCTTC
cdr3_aa: CASSSRTGTNEQFF
v_call: TRBV5-8
d_call: TRBD1
j_call: TRBJ2-1
clone_size: many

cdr3_nt: TGTGCCTGGAGTACTGGGGGGTCCGGCGAGCAGTACTTC
cdr3_aa: CAWSTGGSGEQYF
v_call: TRBV30
d_call: -
j_call: TRBJ2-7
clone_size: -

cdr3_nt: TGTGCCAGCAGTGAATTCCGGGACTTCCTAAATGCCAAAAACATTCAGTACTTC
cdr3_aa: CASSEFRDFLNAKNIQYF
v_call: TRBV6-1
d_call: -
j_call: TRBJ2-4
clone_size: many